The 23 T cell receptor beta chains below come from one sample, sequenced in a study of memory CD4+ T cells and cytomegalovirus serostatus. Single viable CD3+CD4+CD8-CD45RO+ cells were sorted as the memory CD4+ T cells. Some clones are missing from TCRdb's copy, which holds only in-frame ones; the method was immunoSEQ multiplex PCR. There are about 50,000 clones in the sample; over 75% occur only once, and roughly 0.54% lies in the top ten. The sequenced sample consisted of memory CD4+ T cells from blood. Receptors were obtained from an adult in good health and CMV-seronegative.

V gene TRBV4-1 combines with J gene TRBJ1-5; D might be TRBD1 (5 bases). V shed 0 bases and J shed 9 bases, with 18 bases lying between them. Germline CDR1 and CDR2: MGHRA and YSYEKL. The CDR3 contains 16 residues. The CDR3, as DNA: TGCGCCAGCAGCCAAGATCCCGGGACTGCCAGTGGGCCCCAGCATTTT. Translated, it gives CASSQDPGTASGPQHF.

CDR3 nucleotide sequence: TGTGCCAGCAGCTCCACTACCGCAGGGAGAGGTCGGGAGACCCAGTACTTC. It is translated as CASSSTTAGRGRETQYF. The V and J genes are TRBV5-8 and TRBJ2-5, with D possibly called TRBD1 or TRBD2 (5 bases each). This CDR3 region has 17 residues. V was clipped by 3 bases and J by 5 bases, with 23 bases between them. The germline V gene encodes CDR1 SGHTS and CDR2 YDEGEE.

The rearrangement uses TRBV28 and TRBJ1-6; D possibly corresponds to TRBD1 (5 bases). Per germline, CDR1 MDHEN and CDR2 SYDVKM. Deletions cut 5 bases from V and 0 bases from J, with 8 bases between. The CDR3 extends over 15 amino acids. The CDR3 DNA reads as TGTGCCAGCAGTCGGGGGAGCTCCTATAATTCACCCCTCCACTTT. Translated, it gives CASSRGSSYNSPLHF.

The genes are TRBV10-3 and TRBJ1-2; D not resolved. The CDR3 has 16 residues. Trimming stripped 8 bases from V and 3 bases from J, with 22 bases between. Germline V gene sequence: CDR1 ENHRY, CDR2 SYGVKD. The CDR3 region has the DNA TGTGCCATCGCCGGCGGGGAAACCGGGAGCTACTATGGCTACACCTTC. Protein: CAIAGGETGSYYGYTF.

This clone was found a few times. The rearrangement links TRBV9 to TRBJ1-3, with D perhaps matching TRBD1 (6 bases). CDR1 SGDLS and CDR2 YYNGEE come from the germline V gene. Trimming shortened V by 0 bases and J by 0 bases, and 13 bases separated the two germline ends. The CDR3 totals 17 residues. The CDR3, as DNA: TGTGCCAGCAGCGTAGCTACGGGGGCTACCTCTGGAAACACCATATATTTT. Translated: CASSVATGATSGNTIYF. The whole variable domain, filled in from reference TRBV9 and TRBJ1-3, reads DSGVTQTPKHLITATGQRVTLRCSPRSGDLSVYWYQQSLDQGLQFLIQYYNGEERAKGNILERFSAQQFPDLHSELNLSSLELGDSALYFCASSVATGATSGNTIYFGEGSWLTVV.

The V call is TRBV7-2, the J call TRBJ1-2; weak D call: TRBD1 (6 bases). CDR1 SGHTA and CDR2 FQGNSA come from the germline V gene. The CDR3 length is 18 residues. Trimming left V 1 base short and J 8 bases short, with 26 bases between. The CDR3 DNA reads as TGTGCCAGCAGCTTAGTCCCAGGGGCCGATCCTAGGACGGCGGGCTACACCTTC. Its protein product is CASSLVPGADPRTAGYTF.

The CDR3 DNA sequence: TGTGCCAGCAAGAATGCCGGGACAGGGAACTACGAGCAGTACTTC. This gives the protein CASKNAGTGNYEQYF. The chain is built from TRBV2 and TRBJ2-7, with 9 bases aligning to TRBD1. CDR1 and CDR2 (germline): SNHLY, FYNNEI. CDR3 length equals 15 residues. After removal of 7 bases from V and 3 bases from J, the junction contained 10 bases not matched to a gene. The full variable domain, with the rest looked up from reference TRBV2 and TRBJ2-7, is EPEVTQTPSHQVTQMGQEVILRCVPISNHLYFYWYRQILGQKVEFLVSFYNNEISEKSEIFDDQFSVERPDGSNFTLKIRSTKLEDSAMYFCASKNAGTGNYEQYFGPGTRLTVT.

V and J are TRBV9 and TRBJ1-1; 7 bases are shared with TRBD1. This CDR3 is 20 amino acids long. The V segment lost 0 bases and the J segment 3 bases; nucleotides outside the gene matches: 20. The V gene's germline CDR1 is SGDLS and CDR2 YYNGEE. The CDR3 DNA follows: TGTGCCAGCAGCGTAGTAACCCGGGGGAACAGGGGTCTAGGGGACACTGAAGCTTTCTTT. Translation: CASSVVTRGNRGLGDTEAFF. Filled out from reference TRBV9 and TRBJ1-1, the complete variable domain reads DSGVTQTPKHLITATGQRVTLRCSPRSGDLSVYWYQQSLDQGLQFLIQYYNGEERAKGNILERFSAQQFPDLHSELNLSSLELGDSALYFCASSVVTRGNRGLGDTEAFFGQGTRLTVV.

The V gene is TRBV6-1, the J gene TRBJ1-3; D uncertain. The germline V gene encodes CDR1 MNHNS and CDR2 SASEGT. The CDR3 totals 15 residues. Trimming took 4 bases from V and 4 from J, leaving 14 bases between them. This chain's CDR3 is CASSGLEGLGNTIYF. The DNA of the CDR3 is TGTGCCAGCAGTGGTCTGGAAGGCCTCGGAAACACCATATATTTT.

This clone was observed a single time. The CDR3 DNA reads as TGTGCCAGCAGCTTAGATCCCTCGACCTACGAGCAGTACTTC. This gives the protein CASSLDPSTYEQYF. The V call is TRBV7-2, the J call TRBJ2-7; D not certain. CDR3 length equals 14 residues. Per the germline V gene, CDR1 is SGHTA and CDR2 is FQGNSA. V shed 1 base and J shed 2 bases, with 9 bases lying between them.

The J gene is TRBJ2-5, the V gene TRBV5-6; no clear D. CDR3 size: 15 residues. CDR1 and CDR2 (germline): SGHDT, YYEEEE. Trimming removed 4 bases at V and 1 base at J, with 14 bases between. The chain's CDR3 is CASSHRTLFQETQYF. As DNA, the CDR3 is TGTGCCAGCAGCCATAGGACCCTTTTCCAAGAGACCCAGTACTTC. Together with reference TRBV5-6 and TRBJ2-5, the CDR3 gives the full variable domain: DAGVTQSPTHLIKTRGQQVTLRCSPKSGHDTVSWYQQALGQGPQFIFQYYEEEERQRGNFPDRFSGHQFPNYSSELNVNALLLGDSALYLCASSHRTLFQETQYFGPGTRLLVL.

The chain recombines TRBV29-1 with TRBJ1-1; maybe TRBD1 (5 bases). The CDR3 consists of 11 residues. Trimming left V 4 bases short and J 7 bases short, with 10 bases between. Germline values: CDR1 SQVTM, CDR2 ANQGSEA. The CDR3 region has the DNA TGCAGCGTTGTAAGGGGAGGTGAAGCTTTCTTT. Protein product: CSVVRGGEAFF.

The chain recombines TRBV5-1 with TRBJ1-1; no firm D call. CDR1 is SGHRS and CDR2 is YFSETQ in the germline V gene. The CDR3 runs 15 residues. V lost 0 bases and J 1 base, leaving 10 bases between the germline ends. The CDR3 DNA sequence: TGCGCCAGCAGCTTGGCCGGGGAGACGAACACTGAAGCTTTCTTT. Its translation is CASSLAGETNTEAFF.

J is TRBJ2-1 and V is TRBV6-4; maybe TRBD1 (5 bases). Trimming removed 5 bases at V and 9 bases at J, with 14 bases between. CDR3 length: 13 residues. Germline assignment: CDR1 MRHNA and CDR2 SNTAGT. The CDR3 DNA follows: TGTGCCAGCAGTACGAATCAGGGTGGTGAGCAGTTCTTC. It yields the protein CASSTNQGGEQFF.

This clone was recorded a few times. The chain is built from TRBV11-1 and TRBJ2-3; 7 nucleotides line up with TRBD2. The ends lost 5 bases at V and 2 bases at J; junction bases unmatched: 4. CDR3 length: 14 residues. Germline assignment: CDR1 SGHAT and CDR2 FQDESV (reference sequence). CDR3 residues: CASSGAGTTDTQYF. In DNA form, the CDR3 reads TGTGCCAGCAGCGGAGCGGGGACCACAGATACGCAGTATTTT.

The chain has TRBV27 and TRBJ2-7; D assignment may be TRBD1 or TRBD2 (5 bases each). Germline CDR1 is MNHEY and CDR2 is SMNVEV (reference sequence). Trimming left V 5 bases short and J 5 bases short, with 25 bases between. CDR3 size: 17 residues. Here the CDR3 DNA reads TGTGCCAGCAGTCAAGTACGACCGGGACCATACCCACACGAGCAGTACTTC. Its protein product is CASSQVRPGPYPHEQYF.

V gene TRBV19 combines with J gene TRBJ2-7; 7 bases align to TRBD1. Germline CDR1 and CDR2: LNHDA and SQIVND (reference sequence). J was trimmed by 5 bases and V by 3 bases; bases with no gene match: 4. The CDR3 has 13 amino acids. CDR3 amino acids: CASSIRTGDEQYF. The CDR3 nucleotides read TGTGCCAGTAGTATCCGGACAGGAGACGAGCAGTACTTC.

CDR3 in DNA: TGTGCCAGCAGTTACAGCCCGGTCCAAGAGACCCAGTACTTC. Its protein is CASSYSPVQETQYF. V and J are TRBV28 and TRBJ2-5; D is unresolved. The CDR3 is 14 residues long. The V and J ends lost 4 bases and 1 base respectively, with 10 bases between them. In germline, CDR1 is MDHEN, CDR2 SYDVKM. The complete variable domain, with remaining parts taken from reference TRBV28 and TRBJ2-5, reads DVKVTQSSRYLVKRTGEKVFLECVQDMDHENMFWYRQDPGLGLRLIYFSYDVKMKEKGDIPEGYSVSREKKERFSLILESASTNQTSMYLCASSYSPVQETQYFGPGTRLLVL.

The V and J genes are TRBV28 and TRBJ1-5, with TRBD1 identical over 7 bases. CDR1 is MDHEN and CDR2 is SYDVKM in the germline V gene. CDR3 length equals 14 residues. J lost 7 bases, V lost 3 bases, and 6 bases had no gene match. CDR3 in amino acids: CASSFPAGGQPQHF. CDR3 coding DNA: TGTGCCAGCAGTTTCCCGGCAGGGGGGCAGCCCCAGCATTTT.

This chain links TRBV11-1 with TRBJ2-3; 9 bases map to TRBD2. Germline V CDR1 and CDR2: SGHAT, FQDESV (reference sequence). There are 17 residues in the CDR3. J was trimmed by 1 base and V by 0 bases; bases with no gene match: 5. The CDR3 region has the DNA TGTGCCAGCAGCTTAGCTTCAGCGGGGGGCGGCACAGATACGCAGTATTTT. Protein product: CASSLASAGGGTDTQYF.

The chain is built from TRBV7-2 and TRBJ2-2; 8 positions agree with TRBD2. Germline V CDR1 and CDR2: SGHTA, FQGNSA. V shed 5 bases, J shed 1 base, and the junction held 3 bases outside the gene matches. The CDR3 totals 15 residues. As DNA, the CDR3 is TGTGCCAGCAGCCGGACTAGCCGGAACACCGGGGAGCTGTTTTTT. Residues: CASSRTSRNTGELFF.

CDR3 region: CASSLAHKWEYSNQPQHF. The CDR3 DNA follows: TGCGCCAGCAGTCTAGCACACAAGTGGGAGTATAGCAATCAGCCCCAGCATTTT. The chain uses TRBV23-1 and TRBJ1-5; D is undetermined. TRBV23-1 falls under the ORF class, with uncertain function. V lost 4 bases and J lost 0, with 19 bases in between. This CDR3 has 18 residues.

The genes are TRBV19 and TRBJ2-5; D is possibly TRBD2 (5 bases). Trimming removed 4 bases at V and 1 base at J, with 7 bases between. The CDR3 is made up of 13 amino acids. CDR1 is LNHDA and CDR2 is SQIVND in the germline V gene (reference sequence). The CDR3 nucleotides are TGTGCCAGTAGTAGAGGGCCCCAAGAGACCCAGTACTTC. It codes for CASSRGPQETQYF.